This TCR beta chain was retrieved from a study of OX40 agonist ivuxolimab in advanced cancers. The germline V gene has CDR1 SSHAT and CDR2 FNYEAQ (reference sequence). The CDR3 runs to 13 residues. The method was immunoSEQ multiplex PCR; TCRdb's version includes in-frame clones alone and lacks a portion of them. The sample has around 66,000 clones; approximately 83% are singletons. As concerns this clone: A read error may produce the germline difference seen at one junction end.

V gene TRBV7-7 combines with J gene TRBJ2-5, with 7 bases fitting TRBD2. The sequence came from an adult with an advanced solid tumor such as melanoma, head and neck, liver or kidney cancer. The sample in question was CD4+ or CD8+ T cells sorted from blood, obtained in a trial of the OX40 agonist ivuxolimab. The CDR3 DNA reads TGTGCTAGCAGCCGGGACTATCTGGAGACCCAGTACTTC. This gives the protein CASSRDYLETQYF.